Listed below are T cell receptor beta chains from one sample, sequenced in a study of T cell changes during pregnancy in multiple sclerosis. TCRdb's table, derived via immunoSEQ multiplex PCR, lists solely in-frame clones and lacks some. The repertoire holds approximately 41,000 clones, with around nine tenths as singletons. The source was CD4+ T cells from peripheral blood mononuclear cells, collected in the second trimester of pregnancy. These receptors were taken from a female donor in good health, enrolled as a control in a pregnancy study. Each CDR3 is given with its conserved first and last residue. The D gene is left open where the match is weak. The listing skips clone size in some rows; elsewhere it reads once, few, many or a size class.

V gene	clone size	J gene	D gene	CDR3 DNA	CDR3 protein
TRBV9	-	TRBJ2-6	-	TGTGCCAGCAGCTCCCGACAGAGTGCCTCTGGGGCCAACGTCCTGACTTTC	CASSSRQSASGANVLTF
TRBV4-3	few	TRBJ1-3	-	TGCGCCAGCAGCCAAGATCTCGGGGGCTCTGGAAACACCATATATTTT	CASSQDLGGSGNTIYF
TRBV6-1	few	TRBJ2-7	-	TGTGCCAGCAGCTCCAGGGGTCACGAGCAGTACTTC	CASSSRGHEQYF
TRBV30	-	TRBJ1-1	-	TGTGCCTGGAGCCCTCAGGACACCGCTGGAGCTTTCTTT	CAWSPQDTAGAFF
TRBV4-1	-	TRBJ2-7	TRBD2	TGCGCCAGCAGCCAAGGTAGTGGGACTAGCGGATACGAGCAGTACTTC	CASSQGSGTSGYEQYF
TRBV21-1	-	TRBJ1-5	-	TGTGCCAGCAGCAAAGAGGGGTGGTTAGGGCCCCAGCATTTT	CASSKEGWLGPQHF
TRBV19	-	TRBJ2-2	-	TGTGCCAGTACCATACGGACAGTAAACACCGGGGAGCTGTTTTTT	CASTIRTVNTGELFF
TRBV7-9	-	TRBJ1-1	-	TGTGCCAGCAGCTTAGCTGCGGGTGAAGCTTTCTTT	CASSLAAGEAFF
TRBV6-6	-	TRBJ2-3	TRBD2	TGTGCCAGCAGTTACTCGGCGGGGGGGGGCACAGATACGCAGTATTTT	CASSYSAGGGTDTQYF
TRBV9	once	TRBJ1-2	-	TGTGCCAGCAGCGTAGAGGGGGTGCCCAACTATGGCTACACCTTC	CASSVEGVPNYGYTF
TRBV2	-	TRBJ1-2	TRBD1	TGTGCCAGCAACCTACAGGGGGAGGGGGTCTTTGGCTACACCTTC	CASNLQGEGVFGYTF
TRBV7-3	-	TRBJ1-1	TRBD1	TGTGCCAGCAGCGAAAGGACAGGGGTCACTGAAGCTTTCTTT	CASSERTGVTEAFF
TRBV19	-	TRBJ1-1	-	TGTGCCGTATCAGATGGGCGAACTGAAGCTTTCTTT	CAVSDGRTEAFF
TRBV7-3	-	TRBJ1-1	TRBD1	TGTGCCAGCAGCTTGGACAGGGCCACTGAAGCTTTCTTT	CASSLDRATEAFF
TRBV19	-	TRBJ1-5	-	TGTGCCAGTAGGGGTGGCGGAGGTGGTTTTGACAATCAGCCCCAGCATTTT	CASRGGGGGFDNQPQHF
TRBV5-8	-	TRBJ1-5	TRBD1	TGTGCCAGCAGCTTCCGGGACAGAGGTCAGCCCCAGCATTTT	CASSFRDRGQPQHF
TRBV28	-	TRBJ1-1	-	TGTGCCAGCGCGTCGGGACTACACACTGAAGCTTTCTTT	CASASGLHTEAFF
TRBV19	-	TRBJ2-2	-	TGTGCCAGCTCGGCTGGGGGGGCGTCCGGGGAGCTGTTTTTT	CASSAGGASGELFF
TRBV7-3	-	TRBJ2-5	TRBD2	TGTGCCAGCAGCCCTTCTAGCGGGGCGCAAGAGACCCAGTACTTC	CASSPSSGAQETQYF
TRBV30	once	TRBJ2-5	TRBD2	TGTGCCGCTACTAGCGGGGGTACAACCCAGTACTTC	CAATSGGTTQYF
TRBV7-2	-	TRBJ2-5	-	TGTGCCAGCAGCCCTCGGAGACAAGAGACCCAGTACTTC	CASSPRRQETQYF
TRBV7-3	-	TRBJ2-3	TRBD2	TGTGCCAGCAGCACACCTAGCGGGGGCACAGATACGCAGTATTTT	CASSTPSGGTDTQYF
TRBV19	few	TRBJ1-1	TRBD1	TGTGCCAGCACCCGGGACAGGTCCACTGAAGCTTTCTTT	CASTRDRSTEAFF
TRBV7-8	-	TRBJ1-3	-	TGTGCCAGCAGCTCCTCCCCCTCCCCCTCTGGAAACACCATATATTTT	CASSSSPSPSGNTIYF
TRBV5-6	-	TRBJ2-1	-	TGTGCCAGCAGCCCACAGGACAATGAGCAGTTCTTC	CASSPQDNEQFF